The present T cell receptor beta chain was sequenced within a study of cytomegalovirus exposure and HLA in healthy donors. Study overall: Roughly 86 million unique TCRs from HLA-typed donors made up an early data release.

In the PCR, 60 Vbeta and 13 Jbeta primers were used. Profiled with immunoSEQ multiplex PCR; TCRdb holds only in-frame clones, not every one. The sample lists about 180,000 clones, 77% occurring once. CDR1 is SGDLS, CDR2 YYNGEE, per germline. The CDR3 sequence is 15 residues long. Trimming cost V 0 bases and J 4 bases, with 13 bases left between them. Whole-study findings and limits: Later, an analysis showed that TCR beta chains associated with HLA were more clonally expanded than others that were equally common. In an earlier analysis, productive rearrangement rates for most beta V segments clustered near 87% or 30%.

Regarding this clone: Antigen unknown.

This receptor was taken from a woman aged 55-70 years in good health and CMV-seropositive. This chain joins TRBV9 and TRBJ1-1, with D possibly TRBD1 on 6 matching bases. The sequenced material came from PBMCs. Here the CDR3 reads CASSVGGGGGTEAFF. In nucleotides, the CDR3 is TGTGCCAGCAGCGTAGGAGGGGGAGGGGGCACTGAAGCTTTCTTT.